Below are 21 T cell receptor beta chains sequenced from a single sample in a study of PD-1 blockade in classical Hodgkin lymphoma. Time point given: newly diagnosed, previously untreated cHL patient sample. Here immunoSEQ multiplex PCR was the method, and the copy in TCRdb shows in-frame clones only, minus some. This repertoire shows 47,000 or so clones, just over 90% found once; its top ten account for roughly 5.3%. Sequencing was performed on peripheral blood mononuclear cells (PBMCs). The receptors stem from a human donor with classical Hodgkin lymphoma.

A single count supports this clone. This chain uses TRBV29-1 with TRBJ2-5, with D tentatively TRBD1 (5 bases). The CDR3 spans 12 residues. V lost 6 bases and J lost 4, with 12 bases in between. Germline CDR1 reads SQVTM; CDR2 reads ANQGSEA. This CDR3 reads CSVARVGETQYF. The CDR3 coding sequence is TGCAGCGTGGCCAGGGTGGGAGAGACCCAGTACTTC.

V gene TRBV10-2 combines with J gene TRBJ2-4, with TRBD1 as a possible D gene (5 bases). Trimming shortened V by 6 bases and J by 5 bases, and 20 bases separated the two germline ends. The CDR3 extends over 16 amino acids. In germline, CDR1 is WSHSY, CDR2 SAAADI. CDR3 residues: CASRRGELALENIQYF. In nucleotides, the CDR3 is TGCGCCAGCAGAAGGGGCGAGCTTGCGTTGGAAAACATTCAGTACTTC.

The gene calls are TRBV7-9 and TRBJ2-5; 14 bases line up with TRBD2. The CDR3 has 16 residues. Germline loops: CDR1 SEHNR, CDR2 FQNEAQ (reference sequence). V dropped 5 bases and J dropped 0; count of bases not matched to a gene: 2. CDR3 region: CASSRTSGGHQETQYF. The CDR3 nucleotides are TGTGCCAGCAGCAGGACTAGCGGGGGGCACCAAGAGACCCAGTACTTC.

V usage is TRBV25-1 and J usage is TRBJ1-1; perhaps TRBD1 as D (6 bases). Per germline, CDR1 MGHDK and CDR2 SYGVNS. The CDR3 runs to 13 residues. With 7 bases removed from V and 11 bases from J, the gap between germline ends came to 20 bases. This CDR3 is CASILSGGRRAFF. In DNA form, the CDR3 reads TGTGCCAGCATACTCAGCGGGGGGCGACGGGCTTTCTTT. Supplemented by reference TRBV25-1 and TRBJ1-1, the full variable domain reads EADIYQTPRYLVIGTGKKITLECSQTMGHDKMYWYQQDPGMELHLIHYSYGVNSTEKGDLSSESTVSRIRTEHFPLTLESARPSHTSQYLCASILSGGRRAFFGQGTRLTVV.

V gene TRBV27 combines with J gene TRBJ2-2, with a tentative D call TRBD1 (6 bases). Trimming pared 7 bases from V and 2 bases from J, leaving 23 bases between. The CDR3 has 18 residues. Germline CDR1 and CDR2: MNHEY and SMNVEV (reference sequence). CDR3 protein: CASTWGPEDPLNTGELFF. In DNA form, the CDR3 reads TGTGCCAGCACCTGGGGGCCGGAGGATCCGCTAAACACCGGGGAGCTGTTTTTT.

The chain has TRBV5-1 and TRBJ1-2; 7 bases fit TRBD1. V was clipped by 3 bases and J by 0 bases; unmatched bases: 5. This CDR3 has 15 residues. Looked up from germline, CDR1 is SGHRS and CDR2 is YFSETQ. In nucleotides, the CDR3 is TGCGCCAGCAGCTCAGGGGGGAGCCCTAACTATGGCTACACCTTC. It is translated as CASSSGGSPNYGYTF. Drawing the rest from reference TRBV5-1 and TRBJ1-2, the complete variable domain is KAGVTQTPRYLIKTRGQQVTLSCSPISGHRSVSWYQQTPGQGLQFLFEYFSETQRNKGNFPGRFSGRQFSNSRSEMNVSTLELGDSALYLCASSSGGSPNYGYTFGSGTRLTVV.

The genes are TRBV7-9 and TRBJ2-1; 14 bases fit TRBD2. The CDR3 consists of 18 residues. The V segment lost 5 bases and the J segment 9 bases; nucleotides outside the gene matches: 15. Germline CDR1 SEHNR, CDR2 FQNEAQ (reference sequence). CDR3 nucleotides: TGTGCCAGCAGCCCCTCGCCGGGGACTAGCGGGAGCAAGATTGAGCAGTTCTTC. Protein sequence: CASSPSPGTSGSKIEQFF.

The chain uses TRBV9 and TRBJ2-2; TRBD1 matches 7 bases. This CDR3 contains 15 residues. Germline V gene sequence: CDR1 SGDLS, CDR2 YYNGEE. J gave up 6 bases and V 1 base, and 6 bases lay outside the gene matches. The CDR3 region has the DNA TGTGCCAGCAGCGTACGGGACAGTCCTCCCGGGGAGCTGTTTTTT. It specifies CASSVRDSPPGELFF.

This sequence joins TRBV11-2 and TRBJ2-7; perhaps TRBD2 as D (5 bases). The CDR3 runs 16 residues. Germline CDR1 and CDR2: SGHAT and FQNNGV. The V gene lost 4 bases and the J gene lost 0 bases, with 16 bases spanning the gap. DNA of the CDR3: TGTGCCAGCAGCTCCAGGCTTAGCGAGAGCTCCTACGAGCAGTACGTC. Translated, it gives CASSSRLSESSYEQYV.

J is TRBJ1-1 and V is TRBV27; TRBD1 might be the D (6 bases). V was pared by 6 bases and J by 1 base, with 12 bases between. CDR1 is MNHEY, CDR2 SMNVEV, per germline (reference sequence). The CDR3 runs to 14 residues. The CDR3 DNA reads TGTGCCAGCAGGGACAGTCGGGCGAACACTGAAGCTTTCTTT. Translating gives CASRDSRANTEAFF.

The chain joins TRBV20-1 to TRBJ1-1; D gene unclear. The CDR3 runs to 11 residues. Germline V gives CDR1 DFQATT, CDR2 SNEGSKA (reference sequence). Deletions cut 7 bases from V and 3 bases from J, with 9 bases between. The CDR3 DNA sequence: TGCAGTGGGTCGGGAGACACTGAAGCTTTCTTT. Amino acids: CSGSGDTEAFF.

This chain joins TRBV6-6 and TRBJ2-7, with 7 bases aligning to TRBD1. The CDR3 totals 15 residues. Germline lookup yields CDR1 MNHNY and CDR2 SVGAGI (reference sequence). V dropped 5 bases and J dropped 2; count of bases not matched to a gene: 9. In DNA, the CDR3 is TGTGCCAGCAGTACCTACAGGGGTGCCCCCTACGAGCAGTACGTC. Amino acid sequence: CASSTYRGAPYEQYV.

Worth noting for this clone: A read error may produce the germline difference seen at one junction end. The sample holds other DNA sequences that translate to the same CDR3. The rearrangement links TRBV9 to TRBJ1-1; D may be TRBD1 (6 bases). In germline, CDR1 is SGDLS, CDR2 YYNGEE. There are 15 residues in the CDR3. The CDR3 sequence: CASSESGVRGTEAFF. In DNA form, the CDR3 reads TGTGCCAGTAGCGAGTCAGGGGTCCGGGGCACTGAAGCTTTCTTT.

The J gene is TRBJ2-7, the V gene TRBV6-6, with TRBD1 identical over 7 bases. V was pared by 5 bases and J by 4 bases, with 11 bases of the junction left unmatched. CDR1 and CDR2 from the germline V gene are MNHNY and SVGAGI (reference sequence). The CDR3 runs 15 residues. The CDR3 DNA is TGTGCCAGCAGTCATCGGGACCCAGGGGGTTACGAGCAGTACTTC. This translates into CASSHRDPGGYEQYF.

The chain combines TRBV6-6 with TRBJ1-3; no reliable D call. Per the germline V gene, CDR1 is MNHNY and CDR2 is SVGAGI (reference sequence). This CDR3 is built from 14 residues. Between the trimmed V and J ends, which lost 11 bases and 4 bases, there was a span of 18 bases. DNA for the CDR3: TGTGCCGCCACTACGGGTTTGTGGGGAAACACCATATATTTT. Its translation: CAATTGLWGNTIYF.

The chain is built from TRBV30 and TRBJ2-3; 7 bases match TRBD2. V lost 3 bases and J lost 4; bases outside the gene matches: 4. This CDR3 has 13 residues. The V gene's germline CDR1 is GTSNPN and CDR2 SVGIG (reference sequence). The CDR3 loop is CAWSQAGADTQYF. CDR3 DNA sequence: TGTGCCTGGAGCCAGGCGGGAGCAGATACGCAGTATTTT.

The V and J genes are TRBV2 and TRBJ2-1; tentatively, D is TRBD2 (5 bases). The CDR3 covers 14 residues. The V end lost 8 bases, the J end lost 5 bases, and 16 bases lay between the germline ends. CDR1 is SNHLY and CDR2 is FYNNEI in the germline V gene. CDR3 nucleotides: TGTGCCAGCGGATTTAGCGCGGGCAACAATGAGCAGTTCTTC. Translation: CASGFSAGNNEQFF.

This clone was seen once. The V and J genes are TRBV28 and TRBJ2-5; the D is unclear. This CDR3 has 15 residues. The ends were cut back, 6 bases at V and 4 bases at J, with 18 bases in the middle. CDR1 and CDR2 from the germline V gene are MDHEN and SYDVKM. CDR3 amino acids: CASSRSWAAPETQYF. In DNA form, the CDR3 reads TGTGCCAGCAGCCGCTCATGGGCCGCCCCAGAGACCCAGTACTTC.

The rearrangement links TRBV25-1 to TRBJ2-7; D may be TRBD1 (6 bases). Trimming pared 0 bases from V and 7 bases from J, leaving 10 bases between. Germline CDR1 is MGHDK and CDR2 is SYGVNS. The CDR3 is 13 residues long. This CDR3 is CASSEYKRGEQYF. The DNA for the CDR3 is TGTGCCAGCAGTGAATATAAGAGGGGGGAGCAGTACTTC.

The chain employs TRBV28 and TRBJ1-5, with 12 positions matching TRBD1. Germline-derived CDR1 and CDR2 are MDHEN and SYDVKM. Unmatched junction bases numbered 12, after V lost 5 bases and J lost 1 base. CDR3 length: 19 amino acids. This CDR3 is CASSPRGDRGRESNQPQHF. The CDR3 DNA reads TGTGCCAGCAGTCCCAGGGGGGACAGGGGGCGCGAGAGCAATCAGCCCCAGCATTTT.

The chain couples TRBV28 to TRBJ2-2; D uncertain. V lost 3 bases and J lost 5, with 4 bases in between. The CDR3 runs to 12 residues. Germline CDR1 is MDHEN and CDR2 is SYDVKM. The CDR3 DNA follows: TGTGCCAGCAGTTTCGAGACCGGGGAGCTGTTTTTT. It translates to CASSFETGELFF.